The 5 T cell receptor beta chains below all came from one sample that was sequenced in a study of T cells in Graves' hyperthyroidism and ophthalmopathy. There were TCR beta CDR3 regions amplified from RNA transcripts. With the HTBI primer set, the TCR CDR3 went through a first round of RT-PCR. TCRdb recomputed calls from the multiplex PCR reads with MiXCR, one row per CDR3 protein. This sample carries more than 550,000 distinct CDR3 sequences, approximately 18% of them seen once, and the ten largest clones take 16%. What was sequenced was blood. Every receptor here comes from a woman aged 45-65 years with Graves' hyperthyroidism that later progressed to Graves' ophthalmopathy.

A few counts support this clonotype. The CDR3 protein is CSVGGSTDTQYF. The DNA of the CDR3 is TGCAGTGTCGGGGGGTCCACAGATACGCAGTATTTT. This chain uses TRBV20-1 with TRBJ2-3; 7 bases agree with TRBD2. CDR1 is DFQATT, CDR2 SNEGSKA, per germline (reference sequence). The CDR3 sequence is 12 residues long. The V gene end was trimmed by 7 bases and the J gene end by 2 bases; junction bases not matched to a gene: 3.

This clonotype was recorded at least ten times. This rearrangement joins TRBV20-1 to TRBJ2-5, with D perhaps given as TRBD1 or TRBD2 (5 bases each). The germline V gene encodes CDR1 DFQATT and CDR2 SNEGSKA (reference sequence). The CDR3 sequence is 15 residues long. The V and J ends lost 2 bases and 1 base respectively, with 14 bases between them. The CDR3 DNA follows: TGCAGTGCTAGACCGCCTTGGGGGAGCCAAGAGACCCAGTACTTC. This sequence encodes CSARPPWGSQETQYF.

As regards this clonotype: This clone may be a read error of a much larger clone one base away. This chain joins TRBV6-1 and TRBJ1-2; 7 bases agree with TRBD1. CDR1 and CDR2 (germline): MNHNS, SASEGT. This CDR3 has 12 residues. The ends lost 5 bases at V and 8 bases at J; junction bases unmatched: 5. CDR3: CASSQDRDGYTF. In DNA, the CDR3 is TGTGCCAGCAGTCAAGACAGGGACGGCTACACCTTC.

This clonotype came up many times. The V call is TRBV11-1, the J call TRBJ2-3; D is undetermined. Trimming stripped 1 base from V and 2 bases from J, with 10 bases between. The CDR3 runs to 15 residues. Looked up from germline, CDR1 is SGHAT and CDR2 is FQDESV (reference sequence). DNA for the CDR3: TGTGCCAGCAGCTTAGGGTGGCACAACACAGATACGCAGTATTTT. It specifies CASSLGWHNTDTQYF.

This chain connects TRBV19 to TRBJ2-1; D unclear. The germline V gene encodes CDR1 LNHDA and CDR2 SQIVND (reference sequence). The V and J ends lost 0 bases and 6 bases respectively, with 9 bases between them. The CDR3 spans 14 residues. The CDR3: CASSIDLVGNEQFF. The CDR3 nucleotides read TGTGCCAGTAGTATAGATCTGGTGGGCAATGAGCAGTTCTTC. Supplemented by reference TRBV19 and TRBJ2-1, the full variable domain reads DGGITQSPKYLFRKEGQNVTLSCEQNLNHDAMYWYRQDPGQGLRLIYYSQIVNDFQKGDIAEGYSVSREKKESFPLTVTSAQKNPTAFYLCASSIDLVGNEQFFGPGTRLTVL.